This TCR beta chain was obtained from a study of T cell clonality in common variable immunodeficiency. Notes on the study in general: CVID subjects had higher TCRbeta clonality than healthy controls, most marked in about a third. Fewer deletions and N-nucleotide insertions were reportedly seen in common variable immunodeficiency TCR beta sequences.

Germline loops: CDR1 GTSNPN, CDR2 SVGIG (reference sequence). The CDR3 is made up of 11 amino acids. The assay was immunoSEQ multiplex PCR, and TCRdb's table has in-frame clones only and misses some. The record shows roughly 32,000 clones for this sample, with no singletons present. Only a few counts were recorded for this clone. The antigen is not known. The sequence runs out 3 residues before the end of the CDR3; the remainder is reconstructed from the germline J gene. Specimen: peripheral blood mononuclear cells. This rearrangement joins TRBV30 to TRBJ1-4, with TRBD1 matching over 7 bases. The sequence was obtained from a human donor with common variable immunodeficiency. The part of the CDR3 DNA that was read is TGTGCCTGGAGTGGGGGACAGCTA. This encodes CAWSGGQL. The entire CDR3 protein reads CAWSGGQLLFF. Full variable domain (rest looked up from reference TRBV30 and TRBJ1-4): SQTIHQWPATLVQPVGSPLSLECTVEGTSNPNLYWYRQAAGRGLQLLFYSVGIGQISSEVPQNLSASRPQDRQFILSSKKLLLSDSGFYLCAWSGGQLLFFGSGTQLSVL.